Sequencing of this TCR beta chain was carried out in a study of T cell responses to AZD1222 COVID-19 vaccine. CDR3 size: 14 residues. The germline V gene has CDR1 SNHLY and CDR2 FYNNEI. Trimming took 7 bases from V and 4 from J; bases not matched to a gene: 9. The assay was immunoSEQ multiplex PCR, and TCRdb's table has in-frame clones only and misses some. This table holds about 120,000 clones, over 85% found once. The sequencing here drew on peripheral blood, taken 28 days after the second AZD1222 dose. The receptor comes from an adult who received the AZD1222 COVID-19 vaccine. The chain links TRBV2 to TRBJ1-1; the match to TRBD1 covers 7 bases. The CDR3 DNA reads TGTGCCAGCACGGAACAGGGGTATCCCACTGAAGCTTTCTTT. This sequence encodes CASTEQGYPTEAFF.